This paragraph reports one T cell receptor (beta chain). This specimen belongs to a study of sequential checkpoint blockade in melanoma. Treatment in this sample: randomized to nivolumab then ipilimumab (arm A) or the reverse (arm B). The CDR3 spans 14 residues. Trimming took 3 bases from V and 8 from J, leaving 16 bases between them. The germline V gene encodes CDR1 MGHDK and CDR2 SYGVNS. Profiled with immunoSEQ multiplex PCR; TCRdb holds only in-frame clones, not every one. The sample has 8,000 or so clones, around a quarter seen once. The rearrangement joins TRBV25-1 to TRBJ1-2; D possibly corresponds to TRBD1 (5 bases). The sequences come from tumor tissue (inferred from file names), collected from a patient given nivolumab and ipilimumab in sequence. The receptor was derived from a human donor with melanoma. The CDR3 DNA follows: TGTGCCAGCAGTGAGGGAGGGGTGGGGTTCGGCTACACCTTC. Its protein is CASSEGGVGFGYTF.